This section outlines one T cell receptor (beta chain) sequence together with its context. This specimen comes from a study of T cell changes during pregnancy in multiple sclerosis. The germline V gene has CDR1 SGDLS and CDR2 YYNGEE. The CDR3 consists of 15 residues. The ends were cut back, 0 bases at V and 2 bases at J, with 10 bases in the middle. The protocol was immunoSEQ multiplex PCR, while the TCRdb copy is restricted to in-frame clones and leaves out a portion. The repertoire holds about 94,000 clones, 85% to 95% seen once, with 0.99% in the top ten. This clonotype was sampled from a female donor with multiple sclerosis, enrolled in a pregnancy study. This rearrangement joins TRBV9 to TRBJ2-3; D is uncertain. The sample consisted of peripheral blood, taken after pregnancy. The CDR3 is CASSVDPGATDTQYF. CDR3 DNA sequence: TGTGCCAGCAGCGTAGATCCCGGAGCCACAGATACGCAGTATTTT.